The rows below give T cell receptor beta chains drawn from one sample of a study of T cell responses to AZD1222 COVID-19 vaccine. The data were produced by immunoSEQ multiplex PCR, yet TCRdb's version contains in-frame clones alone and is incomplete. The repertoire includes about 120,000 clones, about nine tenths of them detected once, and roughly 5% sits in the top ten. The material sequenced was peripheral blood, taken on day 0 of AZD1222 vaccination. These receptors came from an adult in good health. Each CDR3 is given with its conserved first and last residue. D genes are given only for firm matches. For some rows the clone size is stated as once, few or many, or as a class when expanded; others skip it.

d_call: .
j_call: TRBJ2-1
clone_size: once
v_call: TRBV7-9
cdr3_nt: TGTGCCAGCAGCTTAGGAGGGGGGGCCCTCAATGAGCAGTTCTTC
cdr3_aa: CASSLGGGALNEQFF

d_call: .
j_call: TRBJ2-7
clone_size: .
v_call: TRBV12-3/TRBV12-4
cdr3_nt: TGTGCCAGCAGCCCCGGAAGCCGGGAGCAGTACTTC
cdr3_aa: CASSPGSREQYF

d_call: .
j_call: TRBJ2-2
clone_size: .
v_call: TRBV25-1
cdr3_nt: TGTGCCAGCAGTGATCCCACCTTTCCCGGGGAGCTGTTTTTT
cdr3_aa: CASSDPTFPGELFF

d_call: TRBD1
j_call: TRBJ2-1
clone_size: .
v_call: TRBV11-2
cdr3_nt: TGTGCCAGCAGCCATCGGGACAGGGATTTCAATGAGCAGTTCTTC
cdr3_aa: CASSHRDRDFNEQFF

d_call: .
j_call: TRBJ1-2
clone_size: .
v_call: TRBV19
cdr3_nt: TGTGCCAGTAGCCCCGGGACTGTTTATTATGGCTACACCTTC
cdr3_aa: CASSPGTVYYGYTF

d_call: TRBD1
j_call: TRBJ1-1
clone_size: .
v_call: TRBV5-1
cdr3_nt: TGCGCCAGCAGCCCAGGACAGGTGAACACTGAAGCTTTCTTT
cdr3_aa: CASSPGQVNTEAFF

d_call: .
j_call: TRBJ2-7
clone_size: .
v_call: TRBV7-8
cdr3_nt: TGTGCCAGCAGCTTAGTACAGGGAGGGTACGAGCAGTACTTC
cdr3_aa: CASSLVQGGYEQYF

d_call: .
j_call: TRBJ1-6
clone_size: few
v_call: TRBV28
cdr3_nt: TGTGCCAGCAGTCTCCCCGGGGGGACTAATAATTCACCCCTCCACTTT
cdr3_aa: CASSLPGGTNNSPLHF

d_call: TRBD2
j_call: TRBJ2-2
clone_size: .
v_call: TRBV29-1
cdr3_nt: TGCAGCGTTGGGGAGGGGAGGAGGGAGCTGTTTTTT
cdr3_aa: CSVGEGRRELFF

d_call: .
j_call: TRBJ1-1
clone_size: few
v_call: TRBV5-6
cdr3_nt: TGTGCCAGCAGCTTGGAGGGTTTTGGCACTGAAGCTTTCTTT
cdr3_aa: CASSLEGFGTEAFF

d_call: .
j_call: TRBJ1-4
clone_size: once
v_call: TRBV5-1
cdr3_nt: TGCGCCAGCAGCGAACCCATGGGGACTAATGAAAAACTGTTTTTT
cdr3_aa: CASSEPMGTNEKLFF

d_call: TRBD2
j_call: TRBJ2-3
clone_size: .
v_call: TRBV24-1
cdr3_nt: TGTGCCACCAGTGATCCCCTAGCGGAGATCACAGATACGCAGTATTTT
cdr3_aa: CATSDPLAEITDTQYF

d_call: .
j_call: TRBJ2-7
clone_size: once
v_call: TRBV27
cdr3_nt: TGTGCCAGCAGTCCGACACAGTTTATAGCCTTCTACGAGCAGTACTTC
cdr3_aa: CASSPTQFIAFYEQYF

d_call: TRBD2
j_call: TRBJ2-7
clone_size: once
v_call: TRBV4-2
cdr3_nt: TGTGCCAGCAGCGACGGGACTAGCGACGTGGAGGGGCAGTACTTC
cdr3_aa: CASSDGTSDVEGQYF

d_call: .
j_call: TRBJ2-5
clone_size: .
v_call: TRBV21-1
cdr3_nt: TGTGCCAGCAGCCAGAGGTCTAGGGTACGGGAGACCCAGTACTTC
cdr3_aa: CASSQRSRVRETQYF

d_call: TRBD1
j_call: TRBJ1-2
clone_size: .
v_call: TRBV5-4
cdr3_nt: TGTGCCAGCAGCTCGGGACAGGGATATGGCTACACCTTC
cdr3_aa: CASSSGQGYGYTF

d_call: .
j_call: TRBJ1-4
clone_size: .
v_call: TRBV19
cdr3_nt: TGTGCCACCATGAGAGTGGGGGGAGGTGGTGAAAAACTGTTTTTT
cdr3_aa: CATMRVGGGGEKLFF

d_call: .
j_call: TRBJ2-6
clone_size: .
v_call: TRBV6-5
cdr3_nt: TGTGCCAGCAGTTACAGTGGGTCTGGGGCCAACGTCCTGACTTTC
cdr3_aa: CASSYSGSGANVLTF

d_call: .
j_call: TRBJ2-7
clone_size: .
v_call: TRBV14
cdr3_nt: TGTGCCAGCAGCCAAGTAACCAGGAACGAGCAGTACTTC
cdr3_aa: CASSQVTRNEQYF

d_call: TRBD1
j_call: TRBJ1-1
clone_size: .
v_call: TRBV27
cdr3_nt: TGTGCCAGCAGTTCTTACACACAGGGGGTAAACACTGAAGCTTTCTTT
cdr3_aa: CASSSYTQGVNTEAFF

d_call: .
j_call: TRBJ2-2
clone_size: .
v_call: TRBV18
cdr3_nt: TGTGCCAGCTCCTCACGTGAAGGGGCGAACACCGGGGAGCTGTTTTTT
cdr3_aa: CASSSREGANTGELFF

d_call: .
j_call: TRBJ1-2
clone_size: few
v_call: TRBV6-2/TRBV6-3
cdr3_nt: TGTGCCAGCAGTTACGGGGGAGGAAACTATGGCTACACCTTC
cdr3_aa: CASSYGGGNYGYTF

d_call: .
j_call: TRBJ2-5
clone_size: .
v_call: TRBV10-3
cdr3_nt: TGTGCCATCAGTGAGTTTCAAGAGACCCAGTACTTC
cdr3_aa: CAISEFQETQYF

d_call: TRBD1
j_call: TRBJ1-1
clone_size: .
v_call: TRBV6-2/TRBV6-3
cdr3_nt: TGTGCCAGCAGTTCCGGGACAGGGAACGCTTTCTTT
cdr3_aa: CASSSGTGNAFF

d_call: TRBD2
j_call: TRBJ2-7
clone_size: .
v_call: TRBV7-2
cdr3_nt: TGTGCCAGCAGCCTCAGACTAGCGGGGGAAAAGCAGTACTTC
cdr3_aa: CASSLRLAGEKQYF

d_call: .
j_call: TRBJ2-7
clone_size: .
v_call: TRBV7-8
cdr3_nt: TGTGCCAGCAGCTTGGGTCAGGTCTACGAGCAGTACTTC
cdr3_aa: CASSLGQVYEQYF

d_call: .
j_call: TRBJ1-1
clone_size: once
v_call: TRBV18
cdr3_nt: TGTGCCAGCTCACCGGGTTATAGAACGAACACTGAAGCTTTCTTT
cdr3_aa: CASSPGYRTNTEAFF

d_call: .
j_call: TRBJ2-6
clone_size: .
v_call: TRBV6-5
cdr3_nt: TGTGCCAGCAGATTGGTTGGGGCCAACGTCCTGACTTTC
cdr3_aa: CASRLVGANVLTF

d_call: TRBD1
j_call: TRBJ1-1
clone_size: .
v_call: TRBV7-2
cdr3_nt: TGTGCCAGCAGCCATTCAACAGGGGGAACTGAAGCTTTCTTT
cdr3_aa: CASSHSTGGTEAFF

d_call: .
j_call: TRBJ2-4
clone_size: .
v_call: TRBV11-2
cdr3_nt: TGTGCCAGCAGCTTAGAGGGCAGGGAGACCATTCAGTACTTC
cdr3_aa: CASSLEGRETIQYF

d_call: .
j_call: TRBJ1-1
clone_size: .
v_call: TRBV11-2
cdr3_nt: TGTGCCAGCAGCTTAGAAAGCCTGATGAACACTGAAGCTTTCTTT
cdr3_aa: CASSLESLMNTEAFF

d_call: .
j_call: TRBJ2-5
clone_size: .
v_call: TRBV5-5
cdr3_nt: TGTGCCAGCAGCTTGTTGGGGGGGCAGGCCCAAGAGACCCAGTACTTC
cdr3_aa: CASSLLGGQAQETQYF

d_call: .
j_call: TRBJ1-2
clone_size: .
v_call: TRBV6-5
cdr3_nt: TGTGCCAGCAGTTACGCAGGGGATAATAACTATGGCTACACCTTC
cdr3_aa: CASSYAGDNNYGYTF

d_call: .
j_call: TRBJ2-5
clone_size: .
v_call: TRBV5-4
cdr3_nt: TGTGCCAGCAGCGACCCTACTACCTCCTTCAAACAGCAAGAGACCCAGTACTTC
cdr3_aa: CASSDPTTSFKQQETQYF

d_call: TRBD1
j_call: TRBJ1-2
clone_size: .
v_call: TRBV19
cdr3_nt: TGTGCCAGTAGAGGAGGACAGGCCTCCAACTATGGCTACACCTTC
cdr3_aa: CASRGGQASNYGYTF

d_call: .
j_call: TRBJ1-1
clone_size: .
v_call: TRBV19
cdr3_nt: TGTGCCAGTAGCCCACGGGACACTTTGAACACTGAAGCTTTCTTT
cdr3_aa: CASSPRDTLNTEAFF

d_call: .
j_call: TRBJ2-6
clone_size: .
v_call: TRBV12-5
cdr3_nt: TGTGCTAGTGGTTTGCCGGGGCCTGGGGCCAACGTCCTGACTTTC
cdr3_aa: CASGLPGPGANVLTF

d_call: .
j_call: TRBJ2-1
clone_size: once
v_call: TRBV7-2
cdr3_nt: TGTGCCAGCAGCTTTGGGGGGATGAATGAGCAGTTCTTC
cdr3_aa: CASSFGGMNEQFF

d_call: TRBD2
j_call: TRBJ2-1
clone_size: .
v_call: TRBV7-2
cdr3_nt: TGTGCCAGCAGCTTCGGGACTAACCTCAATGAGCAGTTCTTC
cdr3_aa: CASSFGTNLNEQFF

d_call: .
j_call: TRBJ2-7
clone_size: .
v_call: TRBV7-6
cdr3_nt: TGTGCCAGCAGCTTAGGCGGGGACCCCTCCTACGAGCAGTACTTC
cdr3_aa: CASSLGGDPSYEQYF

d_call: .
j_call: TRBJ2-1
clone_size: .
v_call: TRBV6-5
cdr3_nt: TGTGCCAGCAGGAGGACAGACTACAATGAGCAGTTCTTC
cdr3_aa: CASRRTDYNEQFF

d_call: .
j_call: TRBJ1-2
clone_size: .
v_call: TRBV4-2
cdr3_nt: TGTGCCAGCAGCCAAGATGTCCGGGGCGGGTATGGCTACACCTTC
cdr3_aa: CASSQDVRGGYGYTF

d_call: .
j_call: TRBJ1-1
clone_size: .
v_call: TRBV7-3
cdr3_nt: TGTGCCAGCCGACAGAACTTGAACACTGAAGCTTTCTTT
cdr3_aa: CASRQNLNTEAFF

d_call: .
j_call: TRBJ1-1
clone_size: .
v_call: TRBV18
cdr3_nt: TGTGCCAGCTCGCAGATGAACACTGAAGCTTTCTTT
cdr3_aa: CASSQMNTEAFF

d_call: .
j_call: TRBJ1-4
clone_size: .
v_call: TRBV6-1
cdr3_nt: TGTGCCAGCAGTGAACCGTGGGGGGGGTTGGGAACTAATGAAAAACTGTTTTTT
cdr3_aa: CASSEPWGGLGTNEKLFF

d_call: TRBD1
j_call: TRBJ2-7
clone_size: .
v_call: TRBV27
cdr3_nt: TGTGCCAGCCGGCCGGGACAGGGAATCTACGAGCAGTACTTC
cdr3_aa: CASRPGQGIYEQYF

d_call: TRBD2
j_call: TRBJ2-2
clone_size: .
v_call: TRBV7-3
cdr3_nt: TGTGCCAGCAGCTTGTGGACTAGCGGGGTTTCCGGGGAGCTGTTTTTT
cdr3_aa: CASSLWTSGVSGELFF

d_call: .
j_call: TRBJ1-6
clone_size: .
v_call: TRBV6-5
cdr3_nt: TGTGCCAGCTGGGGATGGAATTCACCCCTCCACTTT
cdr3_aa: CASWGWNSPLHF